The rows below give T cell receptor beta chains drawn from one sample of a study of blood T cell repertoires in COVID-19. Data came from immunoSEQ multiplex PCR; TCRdb stores just in-frame clones and leaves some out. This repertoire shows over 450,000 clones, 85% to 90% found once; its top ten account for around 0.95%. Sequencing used peripheral blood. The receptors shown here come from a young man with COVID-19, enrolled during active disease. The CDR3 runs from the conserved cysteine through the conserved F or W. D genes are given only for firm matches.

d_gene	v_gene	CDR3aa
TRBD1	TRBV15	CATSRGVRPGGAYGYTF
NA	TRBV15	CATSRDRGGREKLFF
NA	TRBV5-5	CASSYPRTDSTDTQYF
TRBD1	TRBV13	CASMRGPGSADTQYF
TRBD1	TRBV5-1	CASSSGGWNTGELFF
TRBD1	TRBV4-1	CASSLGTGGLAKNIQYF
NA	TRBV7-9	CASSYTDTQYF
TRBD1	TRBV27	CASSPGDRGRKVDEQFF
NA	TRBV28	CASSPSVGGNEKLFF
TRBD1	TRBV5-1	CASSLVGDSLMNTEAFF
TRBD2	TRBV7-2	CASSLLAGALSPDTQYF
NA	TRBV2	CASSDRSGTDTQYF
TRBD1	TRBV5-4	CASSLPDRDTEAFF
TRBD2	TRBV25-1	CASSGGGELTDTQYF
NA	TRBV14	CASSQGKYKRRPYGYTF
NA	TRBV3-1/TRBV3-2	CASSRGGYEQYF
NA	TRBV6-5	CASRRDVGNQPQHF
NA	TRBV19	CASSKYADMNTEAFF
TRBD1	TRBV27	CASSPDRVTYEQYF
TRBD2	TRBV20-1	CSASTASGGNEQFF
TRBD1	TRBV5-4	CASSSQPGTGFNEKLFF
NA	TRBV15	CATSRDKGDQPQHF
NA	TRBV24-1	CATSSGNTIYF
NA	TRBV19	CASRLYSNQPQHF
TRBD2	TRBV3-1/TRBV3-2	CASSQDGRGRDTQYF
TRBD2	TRBV13	CASSLGGLATSTDTQYF
TRBD2	TRBV4-2	CASSPTSGSFNEQFF
NA	TRBV6-5	CASSPRGLNGYTF
NA	TRBV10-1	CARKTSWEQYF
TRBD2	TRBV28	CASSRNGLAGQQYF
NA	TRBV27	CASSLADEQYF
TRBD2	TRBV6-5	CASSSGMAKNIQYF
TRBD1	TRBV7-2	CASSSRRQGGGYTF
TRBD1	TRBV2	CASSARDRSSETQYF
NA	TRBV3-1/TRBV3-2	CASSLEGLRGEKLFF
TRBD2	TRBV3-1/TRBV3-2	CASSPLAGANHEQYF
TRBD1	TRBV5-8	CASSFLTGTDTQYF
TRBD2	TRBV11-2	CASTPRLAANTGELFF
NA	TRBV10-3	CAISELTSMRTDTQYF
NA	TRBV5-6	CASSSDYRVLGGYTF
TRBD2	TRBV5-4	CASSLASGGLNTGELFF
NA	TRBV15	CATSRDFPPTGELFF
NA	TRBV24-1	CATSSGTPDGNYGYTF
TRBD1	TRBV5-1	CARGFTGGVANEQFF
NA	TRBV7-9	CASSSDRLFYNEQFF
TRBD2	TRBV2	CASSPSGTSGYNEQFF
NA	TRBV4-2	CASSQEARSSYNEQFF
TRBD1	TRBV19	CASSERDSYFSGANVLTF
TRBD2	TRBV6-5	CASSTWTSGNNEQFF
TRBD1	TRBV4-1	CASSLSHRGEREKLFF
NA	TRBV23-1	CASLDSALGNTIYF
NA	TRBV2	CASSVRLSKSTDTQYF